This T cell receptor (beta chain) originates from a study of cytomegalovirus exposure and HLA in healthy donors. CDR1 is MNHEY, CDR2 SVGAGI, per germline. This CDR3 has 15 amino acids. Trimming took off 6 bases at V and 6 bases at J, with 20 bases between the two ends. Profiling relied on immunoSEQ multiplex PCR, and the TCRdb table lists in-frame clones only, not all of them. The sample holds 70,000 or so clones, 94% seen once. This receptor was taken from a man aged 18 to 30 in good health and CMV-seropositive. The rearrangement uses TRBV6-5 and TRBJ1-2, with a weak D call TRBD1 (6 bases). Sequencing was performed on PBMCs. The CDR3 sequence: CASSQRGNPRDGYTF. CDR3 nucleotides: TGTGCCAGCAGCCAAAGGGGGAATCCCCGGGATGGCTACACCTTC.